These 32 T cell receptor beta chains came from one sample sequenced in a study of response to subunit inactivated influenza vaccine. TCRdb reprocessed the RT-PCR reads with MiXCR, giving one entry per CDR3 protein. Altogether around 520,000 distinct CDR3 sequences are present, about 11% being singletons, with the ten largest covering roughly a tenth. This sample comprised PBMCs from blood, obtained on the day of vaccination. The receptors shown here come from a man between 50 and 59 years old who received an inactivated influenza vaccine.

This clonotype has a count of ten or more. The V and J genes are TRBV11-2 and TRBJ2-7, with 12 nucleotides matching TRBD2. Germline loops: CDR1 SGHAT, CDR2 FQNNGV. The CDR3 sequence is 15 residues long. Germline trimming cut 6 bases from V and 2 bases from J; bases unmatched to any gene: 5. CDR3 DNA: TGTGCCAGCAGTTTGGGACTAGCGGGTCCCTACGAGCAGTACTTC. Translating gives CASSLGLAGPYEQYF.

The chain employs TRBV5-1 and TRBJ2-5, with D tentatively TRBD1 or TRBD2 (5 bases each). V lost 5 bases and J lost 4, with 21 bases in between. The CDR3 sequence is 16 residues long. CDR1 SGHRS and CDR2 YFSETQ come from the germline V gene. Here the CDR3 DNA reads TGCGCCAGCAGGGTGGCCGGGACCAACATGCGAGAGACCCAGTACTTC. It specifies CASRVAGTNMRETQYF.

V usage is TRBV4-2 and J usage is TRBJ2-7, with D perhaps matching TRBD2 (6 bases). Trimming took 5 bases from V and 3 from J, leaving 14 bases between them. The CDR3 spans 14 residues. Germline V gene lookup returns CDR1 LGHNA and CDR2 YNFKEQ. The CDR3 bases are TGTGCCAGCAGCGCGGGGATCGGGAGCTACGAGCAGTACTTC. Protein product: CASSAGIGSYEQYF.

The chain employs TRBV27 and TRBJ2-5; 12 bases line up with TRBD2. CDR1 and CDR2 (germline): MNHEY, SMNVEV (reference sequence). The CDR3 loop spans 15 amino acids. V lost 3 bases, J lost 4 bases, and 3 bases stayed unmatched. In nucleotides, the CDR3 is TGTGCCAGCAGTTTCGCGGGACTAGCGGGAGAGACCCAGTACTTC. It is translated as CASSFAGLAGETQYF.

J is TRBJ1-6 and V is TRBV7-9; D unclear. The CDR3 is 14 residues long. The V and J ends lost 1 base and 9 bases respectively, with 10 bases between them. Germline CDR1 reads SEHNR; CDR2 reads FQNEAQ (reference sequence). CDR3 DNA: TGTGCCAGCAGCTTAGGGAAGGCCGGTTCACCCCTCCACTTT. The encoded protein is CASSLGKAGSPLHF.

This sequence joins TRBV12-3 or TRBV12-4 and TRBJ2-4; D possibly corresponds to TRBD2 (6 bases). V lost 5 bases, J lost 2 bases, and 7 bases lay in between. The CDR3 contains 13 residues. The CDR3 protein is CASSSGSKNIQYF. In DNA form, the CDR3 reads TGTGCCAGCAGTAGCGGGTCCAAAAACATTCAGTACTTC.

This clonotype was seen only a few times. The chain uses TRBV29-1 and TRBJ2-2; 9 nucleotides match TRBD2. This CDR3 contains 16 residues. V was pared by 6 bases and J by 7 bases, with 15 bases of the junction left unmatched. CDR1 is SQVTM and CDR2 is ANQGSEA in the germline V gene. CDR3 amino acids: CSVRLLREGPGGELFF. CDR3 in DNA: TGCAGCGTGAGGCTCTTGCGGGAGGGCCCGGGCGGGGAGCTGTTTTTT.

The genes are TRBV6-5 and TRBJ2-1, with a weak D call TRBD2 (5 bases). CDR3 length equals 16 residues. With 0 bases removed from V and 2 bases from J, the gap between germline ends came to 11 bases. Germline CDR1 is MNHEY and CDR2 is SVGAGI. This CDR3 is CASSYSEEDPYNEQFF. CDR3 sequence (DNA): TGTGCCAGCAGTTACTCGGAGGAGGACCCCTACAATGAGCAGTTCTTC.

This clonotype has a count of ten or more. The chain uses TRBV5-1 and TRBJ1-2; D is uncertain. Trimming cost V 5 bases and J 4 bases, with 12 bases left between them. The CDR3 runs to 13 residues. CDR1 and CDR2 (germline): SGHRS, YFSETQ. CDR3 in DNA: TGCGCCAGCAGAGCTGACGGTTCCTATGGCTACACCTTC. Amino acids: CASRADGSYGYTF.

The chain couples TRBV19 to TRBJ1-5, with D tentatively TRBD1 (6 bases). The ends were cut back, 8 bases at V and 2 bases at J, with 19 bases in the middle. Germline V CDR1 and CDR2: LNHDA, SQIVND (reference sequence). This CDR3 contains 16 residues. CDR3 nucleotides: TGTGCCAGTGACCCAATGGGGGCTGGGGGCAATCAGCCCCAGCATTTT. Translating gives CASDPMGAGGNQPQHF.

This clonotype showed up just a few times. CDR3 nucleotide sequence: TGCGCCAGCAGCTTGCGACAGATTACGGGTGAGACCCAGTACTTC. This encodes CASSLRQITGETQYF. This chain joins TRBV5-1 and TRBJ2-5; tentatively, D is TRBD1 (5 bases). CDR3 size: 15 residues. CDR1 SGHRS and CDR2 YFSETQ come from the germline V gene. V was clipped by 1 base and J by 5 bases, with 15 bases between them.

This clonotype has ten or more counts. The rearrangement links TRBV20-1 to TRBJ2-1; TRBD2 matches at 12 bases. The germline CDR1 and CDR2 sequences are DFQATT and SNEGSKA (reference sequence). The CDR3 has 16 amino acids. V lost 1 base and J lost 4; bases outside the gene matches: 5. The CDR3 DNA reads as TGCAGTGCTAGAGGGCTAGCGGGGGGGCCATACAATGAGCAGTTCTTC. Amino acid sequence: CSARGLAGGPYNEQFF.

This clonotype was observed a handful of times. The J gene is TRBJ2-3, the V gene TRBV27; tentatively, D is TRBD2 (6 bases). This CDR3 comprises 15 residues. CDR1 and CDR2 from the germline V gene are MNHEY and SMNVEV (reference sequence). The V end lost 6 bases, the J end lost 4 bases, and 17 bases lay between the germline ends. The CDR3 is CASRGLTLSPDTQYF. CDR3 in DNA: TGTGCCAGCAGGGGACTTACCCTTAGCCCAGATACGCAGTATTTT.

The V call is TRBV5-1, the J call TRBJ2-3, with 8 nucleotides matching TRBD2. V was pared by 0 bases and J by 4 bases, with 7 bases of the junction left unmatched. Germline-derived CDR1 and CDR2 are SGHRS and YFSETQ. The CDR3 extends over 16 amino acids. This chain's CDR3 is CASSLAGGPIADTQYF. CDR3 nucleotides: TGCGCCAGCAGCTTGGCGGGAGGGCCGATTGCAGATACGCAGTATTTT.

The table lists this clonotype with a few counts. J is TRBJ2-3 and V is TRBV7-9; D ambiguous. Germline loops: CDR1 SEHNR, CDR2 FQNEAQ (reference sequence). The germline V and J ends were trimmed by 0 bases and 6 bases, with 13 bases remaining between them. CDR3 length: 15 amino acids. DNA of the CDR3: TGTGCCAGCAGCTTAGCGTCTATGTTGACGGATACGCAGTATTTT. Its translation is CASSLASMLTDTQYF.

This clonotype was detected a few times. The gene calls are TRBV4-1 and TRBJ2-7; no reliable D call. In germline, CDR1 is MGHRA, CDR2 YSYEKL. The CDR3 loop spans 15 amino acids. Trimming removed 2 bases at V and 0 bases at J, with 11 bases between. The CDR3 is CASSQRTYNSYEQYF. CDR3 coding DNA: TGCGCCAGCAGCCAACGAACGTACAACTCCTACGAGCAGTACTTC.

This chain links TRBV20-1 with TRBJ2-3; D might be TRBD1 (6 bases). V was clipped by 6 bases and J by 3 bases, with 19 bases between them. The CDR3 totals 15 residues. Per germline, CDR1 DFQATT and CDR2 SNEGSKA (reference sequence). DNA of the CDR3: TGCAGTGCAGATATGCGTCAGGGGATAACAGATACGCAGTATTTT. As protein: CSADMRQGITDTQYF.

V gene TRBV27 combines with J gene TRBJ2-7; 8 positions match TRBD2. J gave up 0 bases and V 6 bases, and 4 bases lay outside the gene matches. The CDR3 totals 14 residues. Germline V CDR1 and CDR2: MNHEY, SMNVEV (reference sequence). CDR3 DNA: TGTGCCAGCAGGACTAGCGCGAACTCCTACGAGCAGTACTTC. This encodes CASRTSANSYEQYF.

In this sample, this clonotype turned up a few times. This chain connects TRBV27 to TRBJ2-7, with 9 bases fitting TRBD1. V dropped 4 bases and J dropped 2; count of bases not matched to a gene: 6. This CDR3 is built from 15 residues. Germline V gives CDR1 MNHEY, CDR2 SMNVEV (reference sequence). The DNA for the CDR3 is TGTGCCAGCAGTTCCGGGACAGGGAGAGCCTACGAGCAGTACTTC. This sequence encodes CASSSGTGRAYEQYF.

In this sample, this clonotype turned up a few times. V gene TRBV28 combines with J gene TRBJ2-2; D unclear. Germline CDR1 reads MDHEN; CDR2 reads SYDVKM. This CDR3 contains 11 residues. CDR3 nucleotides: TGTGCAATCGGACGGGCCGGGGAGCTGTTTTTT. This sequence encodes CAIGRAGELFF. Based on the CDR3 plus reference TRBV28 and TRBJ2-2, the full variable domain is DVKVTQSSRYLVKRTGEKVFLECVQDMDHENMFWYRQDPGLGLRLIYFSYDVKMKEKGDIPEGYSVSREKKERFSLILESASTNQTSMYLCAIGRAGELFFGEGSRLTVL.

This clonotype has a handful of counts. The chain has TRBV24-1 and TRBJ2-2; TRBD2 matches 7 bases. V was clipped by 6 bases and J by 2 bases; unmatched bases: 5. The CDR3 extends over 15 amino acids. The germline V gene has CDR1 KGHDR and CDR2 SFDVKD. The CDR3 coding sequence is TGTGCCACCAGTCGTTCGGGGGGAAACACCGGGGAGCTGTTTTTT. Translation: CATSRSGGNTGELFF.

The V gene is TRBV20-1, the J gene TRBJ2-1, with 10 bases aligning to TRBD2. Losses at the gene ends were 6 bases for V and 5 bases for J; bases not matched to a gene: 4. The CDR3 is 13 amino acids. Germline V gene data show CDR1 as DFQATT and CDR2 as SNEGSKA (reference sequence). CDR3 in amino acids: CSAGAGGDNEQFF. DNA for the CDR3: TGCAGTGCCGGAGCGGGAGGGGACAATGAGCAGTTCTTC.

This chain links TRBV20-1 with TRBJ2-7, with TRBD2 matching 7 bases. With 3 bases clipped from V and 2 bases from J, the junction kept 4 bases outside the gene matches. Germline CDR1 and CDR2: DFQATT and SNEGSKA (reference sequence). The CDR3 loop spans 13 amino acids. The CDR3 spells CSARGDYPYEQYF. The CDR3, as DNA: TGCAGTGCTAGGGGGGACTACCCCTACGAGCAGTACTTC.

This clonotype was detected only a few times. The chain links TRBV20-1 to TRBJ2-7; the D gene could be TRBD1 or TRBD2 (5 bases each). V lost 0 bases and J 5 bases, leaving 11 bases between the germline ends. In germline, CDR1 is DFQATT, CDR2 SNEGSKA (reference sequence). CDR3 length equals 13 residues. CDR3: CSARDVRGDEQYF. DNA for the CDR3: TGCAGTGCTAGAGATGTTAGAGGGGACGAGCAGTACTTC.

This clonotype was picked up many times. This chain connects TRBV20-1 to TRBJ2-3; 9 nucleotides agree with TRBD1. V lost 3 bases, J lost 4 bases, and 8 bases stayed unmatched. CDR1 is DFQATT, CDR2 SNEGSKA, per germline (reference sequence). The CDR3 is made up of 15 amino acids. The CDR3 nucleotides are TGCAGTGCTAGCCCGGACAGGGGACGAGCAGATACGCAGTATTTT. This sequence encodes CSASPDRGRADTQYF.

This clonotype was seen many times. The rearrangement joins TRBV20-1 to TRBJ2-1; 8 bases fit TRBD2. V trimming: 5 bases; J trimming: 7 bases; junction bases outside the gene matches: 7. Looked up from germline, CDR1 is DFQATT and CDR2 is SNEGSKA (reference sequence). CDR3 length equals 13 residues. CDR3 coding DNA: TGCAGTGCTCGGGGAAGCGGGAGTAATGAGCAGTTCTTC. Translation gives CSARGSGSNEQFF.

The chain uses TRBV5-6 and TRBJ2-7; the match to TRBD1 covers 8 bases. The V and J ends lost 1 base and 3 bases, in that order; junction bases with no gene match: 9. Germline-derived CDR1 and CDR2 are SGHDT and YYEEEE. The CDR3 is 16 amino acids. The CDR3 nucleotides are TGTGCCAGCAGCTTGCCTACCGGACAGGGTCACTACGAGCAGTACTTC. Its translation is CASSLPTGQGHYEQYF.

This clonotype turned up a few times. The V and J genes are TRBV27 and TRBJ1-1; no clear D gene. Trimming removed 5 bases at V and 11 bases at J, with 18 bases between. Germline CDR1 is MNHEY and CDR2 is SMNVEV (reference sequence). The CDR3 has 13 amino acids. In DNA form, the CDR3 reads TGTGCCAGCAGTCCACTACCCGTTTCGTCGGCTTTCTTT. Translation gives CASSPLPVSSAFF.

This clonotype was seen a handful of times. The V gene is TRBV3-1, the J gene TRBJ2-1; D remains unclear. Germline CDR1 is LGHDT and CDR2 is YNNKEL (reference sequence). The CDR3 is 13 amino acids. The ends were cut back, 1 base at V and 6 bases at J, with 7 bases in the middle. The CDR3 nucleotides are TGTGCCAGCAGCCAAGTTTCCAGCAATGAGCAGTTCTTC. It yields the protein CASSQVSSNEQFF.

This rearrangement joins TRBV12-3 or TRBV12-4 to TRBJ2-2; no definite D call. The CDR3 contains 16 residues. The V end was cut by 1 base, the J end by 1 base, with 10 bases between. CDR3 sequence reads: CASSLDPRRNTGELFF. CDR3 DNA: TGTGCCAGCAGTTTAGATCCCAGGCGGAACACCGGGGAGCTGTTTTTT.

This clonotype was detected only a few times. The J gene is TRBJ2-7, the V gene TRBV30; TRBD1 agrees at 9 bases. The germline V gene has CDR1 GTSNPN and CDR2 SVGIG (reference sequence). The length of the CDR3 is 14 residues. With 3 bases clipped from V and 5 bases from J, the junction kept 8 bases outside the gene matches. Here the CDR3 reads CAWRVRDRANEQYF. The CDR3 region has the DNA TGTGCCTGGAGAGTACGGGACAGGGCCAACGAGCAGTACTTC.

This rearrangement joins TRBV12-3 or TRBV12-4 to TRBJ2-7; D call uncertain. This CDR3 has 14 amino acids. V dropped 5 bases and J dropped 4 bases, with 15 bases sitting between them. The CDR3 DNA is TGTGCCAGCAGTCCCCAGACATCCGGTTACGAGCAGTACTTC. This codes for CASSPQTSGYEQYF.